These 18 T cell receptor beta chains were all obtained from the same sample, sequenced in a study of T cells in Graves' hyperthyroidism and ophthalmopathy. The investigators amplified TCR beta CDR3 regions from RNA transcripts. Initially, a first-round RT-PCR of the TCR CDR3 employed the HTBI primer set. A single record per CDR3 protein comes from TCRdb applying MiXCR to the multiplex PCR reads. The repertoire consists of approximately 350,000 distinct CDR3 sequences, with approximately 16% occurring once and the leading ten covering roughly 19%. What was sequenced was blood. These receptors came from a woman between 55 and 75 years old with Graves' ophthalmopathy.

This clonotype was seen ten or more times. The chain is built from TRBV11-2 and TRBJ1-5; 10 bases are shared with TRBD1. The junction had 5 bases not matched to a gene; V was cut back by 5 bases and J by 7 bases. The CDR3 is 14 amino acids. Germline values: CDR1 SGHAT, CDR2 FQNNGV. The CDR3 protein is CASSQDRGYQPQHF. The CDR3 bases are TGTGCCAGCAGCCAGGACAGGGGGTACCAGCCCCAGCATTTT. The variable domain in full, completed from reference TRBV11-2 and TRBJ1-5, reads EAGVAQSPRYKIIEKRQSVAFWCNPISGHATLYWYQQILGQGPKLLIQFQNNGVVDDSQLPKDRFSAERLKGVDSTLKIQPAKLEDSAVYLCASSQDRGYQPQHFGDGTRLSIL.

V and J are TRBV19 and TRBJ1-5; a possible D gene is TRBD1 (6 bases). The germline CDR1 and CDR2 sequences are LNHDA and SQIVND (reference sequence). The CDR3 spans 17 residues. V was trimmed by 0 bases and J by 5 bases, leaving 17 bases between them. CDR3 residues: CASSIDLIGGGDQPQHF. The DNA for the CDR3 is TGTGCCAGTAGTATAGATCTTATCGGGGGGGGCGATCAGCCCCAGCATTTT. Full variable domain (missing parts from reference TRBV19 and TRBJ1-5): DGGITQSPKYLFRKEGQNVTLSCEQNLNHDAMYWYRQDPGQGLRLIYYSQIVNDFQKGDIAEGYSVSREKKESFPLTVTSAQKNPTAFYLCASSIDLIGGGDQPQHFGDGTRLSIL.

This CDR3 reads CASGRSDTQYF. The CDR3 bases are TGTGCCAGCGGAAGATCAGATACGCAGTATTTT. The chain links TRBV6-2 or TRBV6-3 to TRBJ2-3; D ambiguous. V was cut by 8 bases and J by 4 bases, with 7 bases left in between. The length of the CDR3 is 11 residues. Germline V gene lookup returns CDR1 MNHEY and CDR2 SVGEGT.

The chain recombines TRBV28 with TRBJ2-3, with D hard to call. The CDR3 extends over 15 amino acids. Germline V gives CDR1 MDHEN, CDR2 SYDVKM. With 5 bases removed from V and 0 bases from J, the gap between germline ends came to 12 bases. This chain's CDR3 is CASSPQTGSTDTQYF. The CDR3 DNA sequence: TGTGCCAGCAGTCCTCAAACTGGTAGCACAGATACGCAGTATTTT.

In its sample, this clonotype was seen many times. This chain connects TRBV20-1 to TRBJ1-3, with D unclear. The CDR3 extends over 12 amino acids. V lost 7 bases to trimming and J lost 0 bases, with 7 bases between them. CDR1 and CDR2 (germline): DFQATT, SNEGSKA (reference sequence). Here the CDR3 DNA reads TGCAGTGGCCAGTACTCTGGAAACACCATATATTTT. It translates to CSGQYSGNTIYF.

Many counts were recorded for this clonotype. The CDR3: CASALAPTYEQYF. The CDR3, as DNA: TGTGCCAGCGCACTAGCGCCTACCTACGAGCAGTACTTC. The chain combines TRBV12-3 or TRBV12-4 with TRBJ2-7; TRBD2 aligns across 7 bases. The V segment lost 8 bases and the J segment 2 bases; nucleotides outside the gene matches: 6. The CDR3 totals 13 residues.

This clonotype was picked up many times. V usage is TRBV28 and J usage is TRBJ2-7, with D possibly TRBD2 on 6 matching bases. CDR3 length: 15 residues. Per germline, CDR1 MDHEN and CDR2 SYDVKM. V was trimmed by 3 bases and J by 2 bases, leaving 14 bases between them. The CDR3 region is CASSFEGGITYEQYF. The CDR3 DNA is TGTGCCAGCAGTTTTGAGGGAGGCATTACCTACGAGCAGTACTTC.

This clonotype has at least ten counts. J is TRBJ2-3 and V is TRBV13; no clear D gene. The CDR3 runs 14 residues. Germline V gene lookup returns CDR1 PRHDT and CDR2 FYEKMQ (reference sequence). V lost 0 bases to trimming and J lost 7 bases, with 11 bases between them. The CDR3 loop is CASSLGTLTNTQYF. CDR3 DNA sequence: TGTGCCAGCAGCTTAGGTACCCTCACGAATACGCAGTATTTT.

V usage is TRBV19 and J usage is TRBJ2-1; TRBD2 matches at 10 bases. Germline CDR1 reads LNHDA; CDR2 reads SQIVND (reference sequence). The CDR3 runs to 15 residues. V dropped 7 bases and J dropped 1; count of bases not matched to a gene: 4. The CDR3 protein is CASNIAGGSYNEQFF. The CDR3 DNA is TGTGCCAGTAACATAGCGGGAGGTTCCTACAATGAGCAGTTCTTC.

In its sample, this clonotype was seen many times. The chain has TRBV28 and TRBJ1-2, with 7 bases identical to TRBD1. The junction had 15 bases not matched to a gene; V was cut back by 5 bases and J by 12 bases. This CDR3 region has 14 residues. The germline CDR1 and CDR2 sequences are MDHEN and SYDVKM. The CDR3 sequence is CASSTTGTDGYDTF. The CDR3 DNA follows: TGTGCCAGCAGTACCACCGGGACAGACGGCTACGACACCTTC.

This clonotype occurred a few times. The gene calls are TRBV4-1 and TRBJ2-1, with D unresolved. The germline gives CDR1 MGHRA, CDR2 YSYEKL. There are 13 residues in the CDR3. Trimming took 2 bases from V and 8 from J, leaving 10 bases between them. This CDR3 reads CASSQSPTDEQFF. The CDR3, as DNA: TGCGCCAGCAGCCAATCCCCCACCGATGAGCAGTTCTTC.

This clonotype was counted ten times or more. V usage is TRBV2 and J usage is TRBJ2-3, with 13 bases matching TRBD2. CDR3 length: 17 amino acids. CDR1 SNHLY and CDR2 FYNNEI come from the germline V gene. V shed 6 bases, J shed 0 bases, and the junction held 6 bases outside the gene matches. In DNA, the CDR3 is TGTGCCAGCAGAAGGACTAGCGGGAGAATGAGCACAGATACGCAGTATTTT. This encodes CASRRTSGRMSTDTQYF.

The gene calls are TRBV12-3 or TRBV12-4 and TRBJ2-7; possibly TRBD1 for D (6 bases). The V end lost 5 bases, the J end lost 2 bases, and 16 bases lay between the germline ends. The CDR3 totals 15 residues. CDR3 loop: CASSPDRFGPYEQYF. The CDR3 DNA follows: TGTGCCAGCAGTCCAGACAGGTTCGGGCCCTACGAGCAGTACTTC.

The rearrangement links TRBV19 to TRBJ2-2; 10 nucleotides align to TRBD2. V lost 5 bases, J lost 7 bases, and 10 bases stayed unmatched. This CDR3 region has 16 residues. The germline CDR1 and CDR2 sequences are LNHDA and SQIVND (reference sequence). The CDR3 coding sequence is TGTGCCAGTAGTCCCCCGACTAGCGGGTTCGTCGGGGAGCTGTTTTTT. This codes for CASSPPTSGFVGELFF.

The sample holds a few counts of this clonotype. The CDR3 bases are TGTGCCAGCACCCCTCTGGCGCGGGATTGGGAGACCCAGTACTTC. Encoded protein: CASTPLARDWETQYF. The chain recombines TRBV6-1 with TRBJ2-5; possibly TRBD2 for D (6 bases). Trimming removed 7 bases at V and 5 bases at J, with 20 bases between. The germline CDR1 and CDR2 sequences are MNHNS and SASEGT. This CDR3 is 15 amino acids long.

This clonotype was counted many times. This sequence joins TRBV7-2 and TRBJ2-2, with 7 nucleotides matching TRBD1. CDR3 length: 15 residues. CDR1 is SGHTA and CDR2 is FQGNSA in the germline V gene. V lost 5 bases, J lost 5 bases, and 8 bases stayed unmatched. The CDR3 nucleotides read TGTGCCAGCAGCCCTGACAGGGTTCGGACCGGGGAGCTGTTTTTT. Its translation: CASSPDRVRTGELFF. Together with reference TRBV7-2 and TRBJ2-2, the CDR3 gives the full variable domain: GAGVSQSPSNKVTEKGKDVELRCDPISGHTALYWYRQSLGQGLEFLIYFQGNSAPDKSGLPSDRFSAERTGGSVSTLTIQRTQQEDSAVYLCASSPDRVRTGELFFGEGSRLTVL.

The V call is TRBV20-1, the J call TRBJ1-1; D is undetermined. There are 14 residues in the CDR3. V lost 0 bases and J lost 5, with 13 bases in between. The germline gives CDR1 DFQATT, CDR2 SNEGSKA (reference sequence). CDR3 loop: CSARDEGQRTEAFF. DNA for the CDR3: TGCAGTGCTAGAGATGAGGGTCAAAGGACTGAAGCTTTCTTT.

DNA of the CDR3: TGCGCCAGCAGCTCGAGACAGCCACCGGAGACCCAGTACTTC. Amino acid sequence: CASSSRQPPETQYF. The chain employs TRBV5-1 and TRBJ2-5; tentative D call: TRBD1 (5 bases). Trimming stripped 3 bases from V and 5 bases from J, with 14 bases between. CDR3 size: 14 residues. Germline CDR1 reads SGHRS; CDR2 reads YFSETQ.